This T cell receptor (beta chain) was identified during a study of T cells after yellow fever vaccination. General study points: The booster response re-showed most primary clones: around 97% CD4, 88% CD8.

This CDR3 has 10 amino acids. V lost 3 bases, J lost 7 bases, and 1 base lay in between. CDR1 is MDHEN, CDR2 SYDVKM, per germline. This clonotype was observed many times. Its antigen is still unknown. The TCR cDNA carried a universal primer site and UMIs from 5'RACE template switching. TCRdb fed the 5' RACE reads into MiXCR, producing one record per CDR3 protein. The table lists about 140,000 distinct CDR3 sequences, 5% to 8% of them singletons. The TCR sequence derives from a man aged 25 to 40 who received the YFV17D yellow fever vaccine. Specimen: CD4+ T cells sorted from PBMCs, collected 10 days after the yellow fever booster vaccination. The rearrangement links TRBV28 to TRBJ2-1; D not resolved. CDR3 sequence reads: CASSLNEQFF. The CDR3 DNA reads as TGTGCCAGCAGTTTGAATGAGCAGTTCTTC. Combining the CDR3 with reference TRBV28 and TRBJ2-1 gives the whole variable domain DVKVTQSSRYLVKRTGEKVFLECVQDMDHENMFWYRQDPGLGLRLIYFSYDVKMKEKGDIPEGYSVSREKKERFSLILESASTNQTSMYLCASSLNEQFFGPGTRLTVL.